This record concerns one TCR beta chain sequence. Here immunoSEQ multiplex PCR was the method, and the copy in TCRdb shows in-frame clones only, minus some. The table shows 200,000 or so clones, with about 89% occurring only once. The data originate from a study of control samples from healthy donors and cancer patients. Trimming removed 1 base from V and 7 bases from J, with 20 bases in between. The CDR3 extends over 17 amino acids. Germline V gives CDR1 MGHRA, CDR2 YSYEKL. The source of this sequence is a man aged 30 to 45 in good health. The V call is TRBV4-1, the J call TRBJ1-3, with a tentative D call TRBD1 (5 bases). The sequencing input was blood. CDR3 bases: TGCGCCAGCAGCCAAGCGAACATGGGACTGGGGGGGAACACCATATATTTT. This translates into CASSQANMGLGGNTIYF.